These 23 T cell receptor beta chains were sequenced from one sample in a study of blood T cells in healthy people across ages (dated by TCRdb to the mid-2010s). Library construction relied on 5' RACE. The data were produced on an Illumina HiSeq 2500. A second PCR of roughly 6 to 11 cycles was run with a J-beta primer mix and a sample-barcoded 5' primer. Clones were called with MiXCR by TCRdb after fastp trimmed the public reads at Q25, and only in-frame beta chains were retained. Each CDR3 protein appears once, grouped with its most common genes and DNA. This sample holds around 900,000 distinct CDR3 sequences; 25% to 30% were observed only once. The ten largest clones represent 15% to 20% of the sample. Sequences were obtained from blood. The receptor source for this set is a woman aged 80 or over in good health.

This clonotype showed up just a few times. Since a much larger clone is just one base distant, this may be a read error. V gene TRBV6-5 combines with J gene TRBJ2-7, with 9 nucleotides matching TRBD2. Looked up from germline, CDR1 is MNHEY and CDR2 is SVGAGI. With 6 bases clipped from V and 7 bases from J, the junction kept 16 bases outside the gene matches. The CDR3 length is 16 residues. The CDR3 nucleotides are TGTGCCAGCAGCCGTGCGACTAGCGGCCCTTACAATGAGCAGTACTTC. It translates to CASSRATSGPYNEQYF.

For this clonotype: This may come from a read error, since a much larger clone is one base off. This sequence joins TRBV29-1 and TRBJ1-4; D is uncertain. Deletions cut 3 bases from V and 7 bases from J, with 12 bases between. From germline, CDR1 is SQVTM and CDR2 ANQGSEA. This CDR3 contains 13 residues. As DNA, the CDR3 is TGCAGCGTTGAGAGGAGTGCGGGTGAAAAACTGTTTTTT. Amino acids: CSVERSAGEKLFF.

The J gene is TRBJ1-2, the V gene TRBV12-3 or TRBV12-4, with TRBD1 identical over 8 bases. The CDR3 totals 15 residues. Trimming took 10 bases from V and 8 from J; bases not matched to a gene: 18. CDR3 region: CATTAMGGTGTGYTF. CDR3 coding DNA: TGTGCCACAACGGCCATGGGGGGGACAGGTACCGGCTACACCTTC.

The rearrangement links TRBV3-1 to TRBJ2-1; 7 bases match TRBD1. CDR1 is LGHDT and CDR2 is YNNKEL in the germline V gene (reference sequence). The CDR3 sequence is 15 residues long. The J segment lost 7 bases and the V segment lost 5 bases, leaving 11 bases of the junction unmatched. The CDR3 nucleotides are TGTGCCAGCAGCTTAAGGGGGCAGAGGGGGAATGAGCAGTTCTTC. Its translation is CASSLRGQRGNEQFF.

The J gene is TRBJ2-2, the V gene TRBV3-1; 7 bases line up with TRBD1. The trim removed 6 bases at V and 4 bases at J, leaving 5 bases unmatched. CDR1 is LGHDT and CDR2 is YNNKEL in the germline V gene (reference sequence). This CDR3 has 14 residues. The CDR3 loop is CASSNRGGTGELFF. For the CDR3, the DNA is TGTGCCAGCAGTAACAGGGGCGGCACCGGGGAGCTGTTTTTT.

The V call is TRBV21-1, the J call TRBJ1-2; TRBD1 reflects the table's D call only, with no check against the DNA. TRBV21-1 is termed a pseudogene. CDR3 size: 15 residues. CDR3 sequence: CASSKPSPDTGGYTF. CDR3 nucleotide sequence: TGTGCCAGCAGCAAACCGAGTCCGGACACCGGAGGCTACACCTTC.

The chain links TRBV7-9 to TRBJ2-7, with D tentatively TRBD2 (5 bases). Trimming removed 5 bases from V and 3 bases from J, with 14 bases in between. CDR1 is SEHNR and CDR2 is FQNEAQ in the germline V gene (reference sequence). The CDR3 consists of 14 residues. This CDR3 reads CASSPRRGYYEQYF. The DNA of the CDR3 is TGTGCCAGCAGCCCAAGACGGGGATACTACGAGCAGTACTTC.

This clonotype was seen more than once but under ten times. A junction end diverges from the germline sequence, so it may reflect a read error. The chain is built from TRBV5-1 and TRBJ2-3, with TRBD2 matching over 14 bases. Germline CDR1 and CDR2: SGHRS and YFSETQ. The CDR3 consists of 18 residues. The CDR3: CTSSLGGLAGVSADTQYF. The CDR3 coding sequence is TGCACCAGCAGCTTGGGGGGACTAGCGGGGGTCAGCGCAGATACGCAGTATTTT.

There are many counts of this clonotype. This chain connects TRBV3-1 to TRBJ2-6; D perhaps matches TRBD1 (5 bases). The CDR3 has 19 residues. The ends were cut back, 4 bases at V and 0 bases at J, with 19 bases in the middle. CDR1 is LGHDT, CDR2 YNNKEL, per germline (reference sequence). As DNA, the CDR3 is TGTGCCAGCAGCCCCCGTGGCAGGGCAACGGGCTCTGGGGCCAACGTCCTGACTTTC. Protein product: CASSPRGRATGSGANVLTF.

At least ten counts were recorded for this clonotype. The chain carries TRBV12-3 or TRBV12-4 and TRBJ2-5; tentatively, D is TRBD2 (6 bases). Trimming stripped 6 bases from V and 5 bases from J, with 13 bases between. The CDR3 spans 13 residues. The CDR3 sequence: CASRPTSSETQYF. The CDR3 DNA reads TGTGCCAGCAGACCGACTAGTAGCGAGACCCAGTACTTC.

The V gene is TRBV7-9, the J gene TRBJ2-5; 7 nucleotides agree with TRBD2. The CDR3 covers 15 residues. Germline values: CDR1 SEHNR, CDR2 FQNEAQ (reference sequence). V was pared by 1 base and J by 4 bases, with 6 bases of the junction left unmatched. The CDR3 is CASSLGGRGGETQYF. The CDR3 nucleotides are TGTGCCAGCAGCTTAGGCGGGAGAGGAGGAGAGACCCAGTACTTC.

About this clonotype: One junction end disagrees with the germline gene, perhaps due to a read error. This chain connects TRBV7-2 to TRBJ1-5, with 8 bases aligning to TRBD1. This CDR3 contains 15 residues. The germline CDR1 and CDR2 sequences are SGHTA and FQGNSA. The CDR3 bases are TGTGCCAGCAGCCCTCAGGGGGCGAGCAATCAGCCCCCGCATTTT. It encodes CASSPQGASNQPPHF. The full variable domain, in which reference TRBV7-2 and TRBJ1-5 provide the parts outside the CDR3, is GAGVSQSPSNKVTEKGKDVELRCDPISGHTALYWYRQSLGQGLEFLIYFQGNSAPDKSGLPSDRFSAERTGGSVSTLTIQRTQQEDSAVYLCASSPQGASNQPPHFGDGTRLSIL.

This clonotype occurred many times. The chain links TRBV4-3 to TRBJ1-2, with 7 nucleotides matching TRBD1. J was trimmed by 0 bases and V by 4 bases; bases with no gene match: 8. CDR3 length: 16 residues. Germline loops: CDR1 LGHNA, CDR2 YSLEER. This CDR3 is CASSLSDRAANYGYTF. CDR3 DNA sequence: TGCGCCAGCAGCCTTTCTGACAGGGCCGCTAACTATGGCTACACCTTC.

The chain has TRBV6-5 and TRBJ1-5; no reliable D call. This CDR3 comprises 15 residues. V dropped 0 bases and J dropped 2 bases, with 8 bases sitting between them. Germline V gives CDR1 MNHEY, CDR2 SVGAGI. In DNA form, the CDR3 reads TGTGCCAGCAGTTACTCGATAGGGCGCAATCAGCCCCAGCATTTT. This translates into CASSYSIGRNQPQHF.

In DNA form, the CDR3 reads TGTGCCAGCAATAGACAGGGCACAGATACGCAGTATTTT. This translates into CASNRQGTDTQYF. The V gene is TRBV25-1, the J gene TRBJ2-3; TRBD1 is a possible D gene (6 bases). The V gene lost 7 bases and the J gene lost 1 base, with 9 bases spanning the gap. This CDR3 comprises 13 residues. Germline V CDR1 and CDR2: MGHDK, SYGVNS.

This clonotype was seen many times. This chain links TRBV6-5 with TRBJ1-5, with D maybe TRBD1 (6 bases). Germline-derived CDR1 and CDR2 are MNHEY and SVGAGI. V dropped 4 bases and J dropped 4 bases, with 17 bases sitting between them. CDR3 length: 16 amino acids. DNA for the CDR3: TGTGCCAGCAGTTCCCGCGGGACACTCAGTAATCAGCCCCAGCATTTT. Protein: CASSSRGTLSNQPQHF.

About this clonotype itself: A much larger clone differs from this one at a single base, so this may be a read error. CDR3: CASSLKGGNIQYF. The CDR3 nucleotides are TGTGCCAGCAGTTTAAAGGGGGGGAACATTCAGTACTTC. The chain uses TRBV12-3 or TRBV12-4 and TRBJ2-4, with D perhaps matching TRBD2 (7 bases). V lost 2 bases and J lost 7, with 9 bases in between. The CDR3 is made up of 13 amino acids.

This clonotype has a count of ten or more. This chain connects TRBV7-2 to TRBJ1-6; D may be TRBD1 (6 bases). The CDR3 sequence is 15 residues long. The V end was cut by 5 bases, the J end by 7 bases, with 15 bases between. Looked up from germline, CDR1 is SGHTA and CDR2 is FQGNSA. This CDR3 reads CASSPPGVYNSPLHF. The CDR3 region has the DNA TGTGCCAGCAGCCCACCAGGGGTTTACAATTCACCCCTCCACTTT.

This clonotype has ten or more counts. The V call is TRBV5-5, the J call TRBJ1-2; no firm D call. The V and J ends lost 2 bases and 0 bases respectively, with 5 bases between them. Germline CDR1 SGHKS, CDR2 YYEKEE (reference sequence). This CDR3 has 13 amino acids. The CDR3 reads CASSFMANYGYTF. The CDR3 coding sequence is TGTGCCAGCAGCTTCATGGCTAACTATGGCTACACCTTC.

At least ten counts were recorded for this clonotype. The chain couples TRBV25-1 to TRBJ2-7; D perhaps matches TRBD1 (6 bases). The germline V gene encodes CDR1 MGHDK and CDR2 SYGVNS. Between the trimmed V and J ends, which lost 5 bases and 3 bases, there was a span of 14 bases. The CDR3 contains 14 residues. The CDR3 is CASSPPGHSYEQYF. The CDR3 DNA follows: TGTGCCAGCAGTCCCCCGGGACACAGCTACGAGCAGTACTTC.

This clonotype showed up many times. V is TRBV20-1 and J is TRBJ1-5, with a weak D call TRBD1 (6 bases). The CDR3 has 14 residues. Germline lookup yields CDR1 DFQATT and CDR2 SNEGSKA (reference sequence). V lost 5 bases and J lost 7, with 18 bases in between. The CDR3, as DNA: TGCAGTGCTGAGCAGAGGGGGTCAGGGCAGCCCCAGCATTTT. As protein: CSAEQRGSGQPQHF.

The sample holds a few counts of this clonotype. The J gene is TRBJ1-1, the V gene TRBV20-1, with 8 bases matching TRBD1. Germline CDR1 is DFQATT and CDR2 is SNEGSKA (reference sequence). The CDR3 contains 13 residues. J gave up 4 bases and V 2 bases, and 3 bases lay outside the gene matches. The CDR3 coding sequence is TGCAGTGCTAGACAGGGGGCTGGCACTGAAGCTTTCTTT. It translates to CSARQGAGTEAFF.

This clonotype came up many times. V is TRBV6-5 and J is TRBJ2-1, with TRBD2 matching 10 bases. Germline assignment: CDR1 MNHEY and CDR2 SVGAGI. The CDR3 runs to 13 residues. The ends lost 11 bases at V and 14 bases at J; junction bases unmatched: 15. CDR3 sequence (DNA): TGTGCCCTGAAGCTGCCAGCGGGGGGGCCAGAGTTCTTC. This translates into CALKLPAGGPEFF.